What follows are 27 T cell receptor beta chains derived from one specimen sequenced in a study of T cells in localized non-small cell lung cancer. TCRdb keeps only in-frame clones here, not all; method: immunoSEQ multiplex PCR. The sample records 25,000 or so clones, roughly 87% being singletons. The sample consisted of peripheral blood, taken before any cancer treatment. The receptors were gathered from a male donor aged 60 or over with stage I lung adenocarcinoma.

J is TRBJ2-3 and V is TRBV6-5; tentative D call: TRBD1 (6 bases). Trimming shortened V by 6 bases and J by 10 bases, and 11 bases separated the two germline ends. Germline V gene data show CDR1 as MNHEY and CDR2 as SVGAGI. This CDR3 has 11 amino acids. For the CDR3, the DNA is TGTGCCAGCAGGGACAGCGGACCGCAGTATTTT. The encoded protein is CASRDSGPQYF.

The genes are TRBV5-6 and TRBJ2-2; the D gene could be TRBD1 or TRBD2 (6 bases each). V gave up 3 bases and J gave up 6 bases, with 21 bases separating them. The CDR3 covers 17 residues. CDR1 is SGHDT and CDR2 is YYEEEE in the germline V gene. Written as DNA, the CDR3 is TGTGCCAGCAGCTCTATTTCGGGGGCTATATTCGCCGGGGAGCTGTTTTTT. Its translation: CASSSISGAIFAGELFF.

CDR3 nucleotides: TGTGCCATCAGTGAAGGGAGGGGGGTTCTTAATGAAAAACTGTTTTTT. Translated, it gives CAISEGRGVLNEKLFF. This chain uses TRBV10-3 with TRBJ1-4; D might be TRBD1 (6 bases). The CDR3 is made up of 16 amino acids. The germline V gene has CDR1 ENHRY and CDR2 SYGVKD. V lost 3 bases to trimming and J lost 4 bases, with 15 bases between them.

V usage is TRBV7-8 and J usage is TRBJ1-1; D is undetermined. Germline CDR1 and CDR2: SGHVS and FQNEAQ. The length of the CDR3 is 15 residues. Trimming left V 5 bases short and J 6 bases short, with 19 bases between. The CDR3 loop is CASSATSFRVAEAFF. The CDR3 DNA follows: TGTGCCAGCAGCGCGACTTCATTTCGGGTTGCTGAAGCTTTCTTT. Full variable domain (outside the CDR3, taken from reference TRBV7-8 and TRBJ1-1): GAGVSQSPRYKVAKRGQDVALRCDPISGHVSLFWYQQALGQGPEFLTYFQNEAQLDKSGLPSDRFFAERPEGSVSTLKIQRTQQEDSAVYLCASSATSFRVAEAFFGQGTRLTVV.

The chain has TRBV5-1 and TRBJ2-3; 8 bases match TRBD2. Trimming cost V 2 bases and J 2 bases; bases outside gene matches: 7. This CDR3 region has 16 residues. Germline CDR1 SGHRS, CDR2 YFSETQ. The CDR3 spells CASSFSGADSTDTQYF. The CDR3 DNA is TGCGCCAGCAGCTTTAGCGGGGCCGACTCCACAGATACGCAGTATTTT.

CDR3 region: CASSLSGAGRGQYF. CDR3 coding DNA: TGTGCCAGCAGTTTATCCGGGGCGGGGCGCGGGCAGTACTTC. The chain recombines TRBV28 with TRBJ2-7, with D possibly being TRBD2 (6 bases). Germline V CDR1 and CDR2: MDHEN, SYDVKM. V lost 1 base, J lost 9 bases, and 16 bases lay in between. This CDR3 is 14 amino acids long. Full variable domain (missing parts from reference TRBV28 and TRBJ2-7): DVKVTQSSRYLVKRTGEKVFLECVQDMDHENMFWYRQDPGLGLRLIYFSYDVKMKEKGDIPEGYSVSREKKERFSLILESASTNQTSMYLCASSLSGAGRGQYFGPGTRLTVT.

This clone was detected only once. The V call is TRBV7-2, the J call TRBJ1-1; a possible D gene is TRBD1 (6 bases). Between the trimmed V and J ends, which lost 0 bases and 4 bases, there was a span of 12 bases. From germline, CDR1 is SGHTA and CDR2 FQGNSA. This CDR3 region has 15 residues. The chain's CDR3 is CASSLAPGASTEAFF. DNA for the CDR3: TGTGCCAGCAGCTTAGCTCCAGGGGCCAGCACTGAAGCTTTCTTT.

The rearrangement uses TRBV6-6 and TRBJ2-3; D might be TRBD2 (6 bases). Per germline, CDR1 MNHNY and CDR2 SVGAGI (reference sequence). The V end was cut by 0 bases, the J end by 6 bases, with 10 bases between. The CDR3 runs 14 residues. CDR3 bases: TGTGCCAGCAGTTACTCGGGACTGTGGGATACGCAGTATTTT. This sequence encodes CASSYSGLWDTQYF.

This chain connects TRBV2 to TRBJ2-3; 9 bases fit TRBD2. Germline assignment: CDR1 SNHLY and CDR2 FYNNEI. The junction had 6 bases not matched to a gene; V was cut back by 4 bases and J by 7 bases. This CDR3 spans 14 amino acids. The CDR3 reads CASSALLAGYTQYF. As DNA, the CDR3 is TGTGCCAGCAGTGCCCTGCTAGCGGGGTATACGCAGTATTTT.

CDR3 DNA: TGTGCCAGCAGGAGGCATAGCAATCAGCCCCAGCATTTT. Translating gives CASRRHSNQPQHF. The chain carries TRBV6-5 and TRBJ1-5; D not certain. Germline V gene data show CDR1 as MNHEY and CDR2 as SVGAGI. The V end lost 6 bases, the J end lost 0 bases, and 6 bases lay between the germline ends. This CDR3 is 13 amino acids long.

The table lists this clone with a count of one. The chain recombines TRBV5-1 with TRBJ2-5; possibly TRBD1 or TRBD2 for D (5 bases each). CDR3 length: 13 amino acids. Germline loops: CDR1 SGHRS, CDR2 YFSETQ. V was shortened by 3 bases and J by 3 bases, with 9 bases between the two germline ends. The CDR3 sequence is CASSSGTEETQYF. CDR3 bases: TGCGCCAGCAGCTCCGGGACCGAAGAGACCCAGTACTTC. Full variable domain (rest looked up from reference TRBV5-1 and TRBJ2-5): KAGVTQTPRYLIKTRGQQVTLSCSPISGHRSVSWYQQTPGQGLQFLFEYFSETQRNKGNFPGRFSGRQFSNSRSEMNVSTLELGDSALYLCASSSGTEETQYFGPGTRLLVL.

The chain is built from TRBV4-3 and TRBJ1-5; a possible D gene is TRBD1 (5 bases). The V gene's germline CDR1 is LGHNA and CDR2 YSLEER. Trimming left V 0 bases short and J 1 base short, with 10 bases between. The CDR3 contains 16 residues. The CDR3 DNA is TGCGCCAGCAGCCAAGATCACGGGGGGAGCAATCAGCCCCAGCATTTT. This gives the protein CASSQDHGGSNQPQHF.

V is TRBV5-8 and J is TRBJ1-2, with TRBD1 identical over 7 bases. Germline V gene data show CDR1 as SGHTS and CDR2 as YDEGEE. The CDR3 runs 15 residues. After removal of 0 bases from V and 4 bases from J, the junction contained 6 bases not matched to a gene. The CDR3 reads CASSLAEAGGYGYTF. The CDR3 coding sequence is TGTGCCAGCAGCTTGGCTGAGGCAGGGGGCTATGGCTACACCTTC.

The rearrangement joins TRBV7-2 to TRBJ2-7; 11 positions match TRBD2. CDR3 length equals 13 residues. Losses at the gene ends were 7 bases for V and 3 bases for J; bases not matched to a gene: 2. CDR1 SGHTA and CDR2 FQGNSA come from the germline V gene. CDR3 amino acids: CASTTSGGYEQYF. The CDR3 DNA reads TGTGCCAGCACCACTAGCGGGGGCTACGAGCAGTACTTC.

This chain joins TRBV4-1 and TRBJ2-7; perhaps TRBD1 as D (5 bases). The V and J ends lost 2 bases and 5 bases respectively, with 16 bases between them. Germline V lookup: CDR1 MGHRA, CDR2 YSYEKL. This CDR3 has 15 amino acids. This chain's CDR3 is CASSQFEGVLDEQYF. CDR3 sequence (DNA): TGCGCCAGCAGCCAATTTGAAGGGGTATTAGACGAGCAGTACTTC.

This chain links TRBV28 with TRBJ2-6; D gene unclear. The V and J ends lost 2 bases and 0 bases respectively, with 8 bases between them. This CDR3 has 16 amino acids. CDR1 is MDHEN and CDR2 is SYDVKM in the germline V gene. The CDR3 here is CASSLRRNSGANVLTF. The CDR3 nucleotides are TGTGCCAGCAGTTTAAGGAGAAACTCTGGGGCCAACGTCCTGACTTTC. The full variable domain, rest sourced from reference TRBV28 and TRBJ2-6, is DVKVTQSSRYLVKRTGEKVFLECVQDMDHENMFWYRQDPGLGLRLIYFSYDVKMKEKGDIPEGYSVSREKKERFSLILESASTNQTSMYLCASSLRRNSGANVLTFGAGSRLTVL.

V usage is TRBV7-2 and J usage is TRBJ2-7, with D perhaps matching TRBD1 or TRBD2 (5 bases each). This CDR3 has 15 residues. Trimming removed 5 bases from V and 3 bases from J, with 17 bases in between. Germline loops: CDR1 SGHTA, CDR2 FQGNSA. CDR3 nucleotides: TGTGCCAGCAGCCCACCCGGGGTTAGGGGCTACGAGCAGTACTTC. Amino acids: CASSPPGVRGYEQYF.

The V gene is TRBV30, the J gene TRBJ1-3; tentative D call: TRBD1 (6 bases). The V gene lost 5 bases and the J gene lost 0 bases, with 17 bases spanning the gap. The V gene's germline CDR1 is GTSNPN and CDR2 SVGIG (reference sequence). This CDR3 has 16 amino acids. CDR3 bases: TGTGCCTGGGTTCTGACAGGCCTCCCCTCTGGAAACACCATATATTTT. Translating it yields CAWVLTGLPSGNTIYF.

The rearrangement links TRBV6-1 to TRBJ1-2, with D unresolved. This CDR3 is built from 14 residues. Germline CDR1 reads MNHNS; CDR2 reads SASEGT. V lost 2 bases to trimming and J lost 5 bases, with 12 bases between them. This CDR3 is CASSEPGSRYGYTF. The CDR3 DNA follows: TGTGCCAGCAGTGAACCGGGCAGCAGATATGGCTACACCTTC.

This rearrangement joins TRBV28 to TRBJ1-2; 8 positions match TRBD1. Germline V CDR1 and CDR2: MDHEN, SYDVKM. CDR3 length equals 12 residues. The V segment lost 8 bases and the J segment 4 bases; nucleotides outside the gene matches: 3. The CDR3 reads CASGQGGYGYTF. In DNA form, the CDR3 reads TGTGCCAGCGGACAGGGAGGCTATGGCTACACCTTC.

This chain links TRBV7-3 with TRBJ2-3; no definite D call. Trimming shortened V by 2 bases and J by 6 bases, and 9 bases separated the two germline ends. The germline V gene encodes CDR1 SGHTA and CDR2 FQGTGA. This CDR3 is 13 amino acids long. Written as DNA, the CDR3 is TGTGCCAGCAGCTTAGGACGCCATGATACGCAGTATTTT. Amino acids: CASSLGRHDTQYF.

This rearrangement joins TRBV29-1 to TRBJ2-1; tentative D call: TRBD1 (6 bases). CDR1 is SQVTM, CDR2 ANQGSEA, per germline. V lost 7 bases to trimming and J lost 4 bases, with 14 bases between them. The CDR3 loop spans 13 amino acids. CDR3: CSAGQGSYNEQFF. In nucleotides, the CDR3 is TGCAGCGCTGGCCAGGGGAGTTACAATGAGCAGTTCTTC.

The DNA for the CDR3 is TGCAGCGTTGGGGGAGCCATGAACACTGAAGCTTTCTTT. Translation gives CSVGGAMNTEAFF. The chain joins TRBV29-1 to TRBJ1-1; D is undetermined. Between the trimmed V and J ends, which lost 4 bases and 0 bases, there was a span of 9 bases. This CDR3 spans 13 amino acids. CDR1 is SQVTM, CDR2 ANQGSEA, per germline.

The chain couples TRBV30 to TRBJ1-2, with no clear D. Germline V lookup: CDR1 GTSNPN, CDR2 SVGIG (reference sequence). With 2 bases removed from V and 7 bases from J, the gap between germline ends came to 11 bases. CDR3 length: 12 residues. The CDR3 reads CAWSSPPSGYTF. The CDR3 nucleotides read TGTGCCTGGAGTTCACCCCCGAGTGGCTACACCTTC.

The chain links TRBV6-4 to TRBJ2-1; 10 bases agree with TRBD2. The germline CDR1 and CDR2 sequences are MRHNA and SNTAGT. The CDR3 length is 15 residues. V lost 4 bases, J lost 4 bases, and 4 bases stayed unmatched. CDR3: CASSVSGGLYNEQFF. CDR3 DNA: TGTGCCAGCAGTGTTAGCGGGGGGCTTTACAATGAGCAGTTCTTC.

V usage is TRBV28 and J usage is TRBJ1-2, with 9 bases matching TRBD1. The junction had 12 bases not matched to a gene; V was cut back by 5 bases and J by 5 bases. CDR1 MDHEN and CDR2 SYDVKM come from the germline V gene. The CDR3 is 16 residues long. The CDR3: CASSQPWTGEQYGYTF. CDR3 sequence (DNA): TGTGCCAGCAGTCAACCATGGACAGGGGAGCAGTATGGCTACACCTTC.

This clone was recorded once. The rearrangement links TRBV29-1 to TRBJ2-5; 7 nucleotides line up with TRBD1. Germline-derived CDR1 and CDR2 are SQVTM and ANQGSEA. The V gene end was trimmed by 5 bases and the J gene end by 2 bases; junction bases not matched to a gene: 5. This CDR3 is 13 amino acids long. In DNA form, the CDR3 reads TGCAGCGTTTCTCCGACAGGGCAAGAGACCCAGTACTTC. This codes for CSVSPTGQETQYF. The variable domain in full, with the rest retrieved from reference TRBV29-1 and TRBJ2-5, is SAVISQKPSRDICQRGTSLTIQCQVDSQVTMMFWYRQQPGQSLTLIATANQGSEATYESGFVIDKFPISRPNLTFSTLTVSNMSPEDSSIYLCSVSPTGQETQYFGPGTRLLVL.